Below, one T cell receptor (beta chain) is given with its context. Its antigen is undetermined. These data belong to a study of vaccination effects on CD4 cells after COVID-19. Whole-study results and caveats: Late post-vaccination samples showed marked contraction of infection- and vaccine-induced clones. Researchers reported few convalescent patients and no early post-infection timepoints in the study.

The ends were cut back, 2 bases at V and 5 bases at J, with 9 bases in the middle. The CDR3 is made up of 13 amino acids. Data came from immunoSEQ multiplex PCR; TCRdb stores just in-frame clones and leaves some out. The sample has tens of thousands of clones, around 80% seen once; the top ten hold over 5%. Antigen-specific CD4+ T cells were first expanded with viral peptide pools by the ViraFEST assay and only then sequenced. The culture ran for around nine days before CD4+ T cells were isolated. SARS-CoV-2 infected the person between March and December 2020, as confirmed by PCR. Wells containing approximately 2 million PBMC each were cultured with approximately 9.7 IU/ml IL-2 and about 10 ug/ml peptides. On day 3 and again on day 7, half the medium was replaced with IL-2 medium.

The genes are TRBV12-3 or TRBV12-4 and TRBJ2-5; D is tentatively TRBD1 or TRBD2 (5 bases each). The sequenced sample was CD4+ T cells from PBMCs cultured with HIV peptides, obtained before COVID-19 vaccination. Subset specified: HIV-1 Nef peptide pool negative control/reference culture. This receptor was identified in a human donor who had a prior SARS-CoV-2 infection. CDR3 in amino acids: CASSLTGGETQYF. The CDR3 DNA sequence: TGTGCCAGCAGTTTAACAGGCGGGGAGACCCAGTACTTC.